This T cell receptor (beta chain) was observed in a study of blood T cells in healthy people across ages. This CDR3 has 16 residues. Germline assignment: CDR1 LGHNA and CDR2 YNFKEQ. V lost 1 base and J lost 0, with 10 bases in between. A second PCR, run for about 6 to 11 cycles, used a sample-barcoded 5' primer plus a J-beta primer mix. TCRdb itself ran the 5' RACE reads through MiXCR, one entry per CDR3 protein. This sample has hundreds of thousands of distinct CDR3 sequences, with 45% to 50% found just once. The chain employs TRBV4-2 and TRBJ2-1; possibly TRBD1 for D (6 bases). Sequenced: blood. This TCR derives from a man aged 25-45 years in good health. Here the CDR3 DNA reads TGTGCCAGCAGCCAAGTGACAGGTAGCTCCTACAATGAGCAGTTCTTC. Its protein product is CASSQVTGSSYNEQFF.